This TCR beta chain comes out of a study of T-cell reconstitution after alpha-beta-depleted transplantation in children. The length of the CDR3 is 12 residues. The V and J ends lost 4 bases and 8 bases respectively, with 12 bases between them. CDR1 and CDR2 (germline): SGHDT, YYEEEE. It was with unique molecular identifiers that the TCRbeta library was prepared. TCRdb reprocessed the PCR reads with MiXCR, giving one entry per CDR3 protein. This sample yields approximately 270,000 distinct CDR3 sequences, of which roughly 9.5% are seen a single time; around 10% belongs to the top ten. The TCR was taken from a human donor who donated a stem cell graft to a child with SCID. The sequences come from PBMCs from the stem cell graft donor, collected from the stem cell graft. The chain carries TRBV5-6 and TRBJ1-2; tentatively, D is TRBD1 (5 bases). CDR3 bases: TGTGCCAGCAGCGCCTCAGGGTGGGGCTACACCTTC. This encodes CASSASGWGYTF. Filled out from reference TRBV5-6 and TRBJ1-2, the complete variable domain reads DAGVTQSPTHLIKTRGQQVTLRCSPKSGHDTVSWYQQALGQGPQFIFQYYEEEERQRGNFPDRFSGHQFPNYSSELNVNALLLGDSALYLCASSASGWGYTFGSGTRLTVV.